The clone carrying this TCR beta chain was detected ten times or more. The antigen remains undetermined. Samples came from axillary lymph nodes draining the breast cancer. The data stem from a study of breast tumors, draining lymph nodes, adjacent tissues. Study outcomes and limitations: Tumor TCR diversity was below lymph nodes but above nontumor tissue. Tumor and nontumor repertoires were significantly more similar in luminal-like than in basal-like breast cancer.

V trimming: 4 bases; J trimming: 5 bases; junction bases outside the gene matches: 7. CDR1 is MNHEY, CDR2 SVGAGI, per germline. The CDR3 totals 15 residues. MiXCR, applied by TCRdb to the multiplex PCR reads, yields one record per CDR3 protein. The data show some 170,000 distinct CDR3 sequences, around 35% seen once. The rearrangement links TRBV6-5 to TRBJ2-7; 11 nucleotides agree with TRBD2. The source material was axillary lymph node tissue. The sequence came from a female donor with breast cancer. Some clones in this sample may be carry-over from other donors' samples. The CDR3 region has the DNA TGTGCCAGCAGTTTTAGCGGGAGGGCCGTGGACGAGCAGTACTTC. Its protein is CASSFSGRAVDEQYF.